A single sample gave rise to the 2 T cell receptor beta chains below, sequenced in a study of shared clonotypes between healthy human individuals. TCRdb's copy holds only in-frame clones and misses some; the assay was immunoSEQ multiplex PCR. The table includes some 1 million clones, around 76% detected once. Sequences were obtained from memory CD4+ T cells sorted from blood. As for subset: CD45RA-negative fraction. These receptors were collected from a man between 18 and 29 years old in good health.

The gene calls are TRBV29-1 and TRBJ2-3; 8 positions agree with TRBD2. Looked up from germline, CDR1 is SQVTM and CDR2 is ANQGSEA. The V gene end was trimmed by 3 bases and the J gene end by 5 bases; junction bases not matched to a gene: 10. This CDR3 region has 15 residues. CDR3 coding DNA: TGCAGCGTTGATGGTCGCGGGGGGTACCAAGATACGCAGTATTTT. Its protein is CSVDGRGGYQDTQYF.

This clone was detected a few times. This chain connects TRBV18 to TRBJ2-7, with 7 bases lining up with TRBD1. Trimming at V came to 3 bases and at J to 5 bases, leaving 4 bases not matched to a gene. The germline CDR1 and CDR2 sequences are KGHSH and LQKENI. The CDR3 spans 13 residues. The CDR3 protein is CASSPGTADEQYF. The CDR3 region has the DNA TGTGCCAGCTCACCGGGGACAGCGGACGAGCAGTACTTC.